The present entry profiles one T cell receptor beta chain with its context. Its antigen is not identified. This sample was taken from a study of cytomegalovirus exposure and HLA in healthy donors. About the research overall: The 100 to 150 validation repertoires and the roughly 700 first-cohort repertoires shared a platform, a later analysis reported.

Study-wide points: The investigators catalogued 150 to 200 TCR beta chains as cytomegalovirus-associated.

Per germline, CDR1 MGHDK and CDR2 SYGVNS. Trimming shortened V by 3 bases and J by 1 base, and 6 bases separated the two germline ends. This CDR3 has 13 residues. Produced via immunoSEQ multiplex PCR; TCRdb's table is partial and in-frame only. Of roughly 250,000 clones listed, around nine tenths are singletons. The TCR originated in a man aged 18 to 30 in good health and CMV-seronegative. J is TRBJ1-1 and V is TRBV25-1; D not resolved. The sequenced sample consisted of PBMCs. The CDR3, as DNA: TGTGCCAGCAGTGATCTAGCGAACACTGAAGCTTTCTTT. It is translated as CASSDLANTEAFF.